This TCR beta chain was sequenced for a study of blood T cell repertoires in COVID-19. On the study more broadly: The origin of the acute and convalescent COVID-19 samples was the United States, Italy and Spain. Sample material is recorded as cDNA or gDNA derived from T cells, B-cell-depleted T cells, or PBMCs.

As handled by the study authors: The assay estimated nucleated cells by amplifying reference gene primers. This table comes from immunoSEQ multiplex PCR, and its TCRdb copy is limited to in-frame clones, with some not included. V and J calls and clone size come straight from that table; D and trimming were deduced from the DNA. The data contain more than 110,000 clones, over 70% of them singletons. The V segment lost 8 bases and the J segment 0 bases; nucleotides outside the gene matches: 9. The germline V gene encodes CDR1 GTSNPN and CDR2 SVGIG (reference sequence). This CDR3 spans 16 amino acids. The TCR originated in a human donor in a cohort sampled during active COVID-19. The gene calls are TRBV30 and TRBJ2-6; 8 bases are shared with TRBD2. The sequenced material came from peripheral blood. The CDR3 spells CARGGRLGSGANVLTF. In DNA form, the CDR3 reads TGTGCCCGGGGGGGCAGGCTCGGCTCTGGGGCCAACGTCCTGACTTTC.